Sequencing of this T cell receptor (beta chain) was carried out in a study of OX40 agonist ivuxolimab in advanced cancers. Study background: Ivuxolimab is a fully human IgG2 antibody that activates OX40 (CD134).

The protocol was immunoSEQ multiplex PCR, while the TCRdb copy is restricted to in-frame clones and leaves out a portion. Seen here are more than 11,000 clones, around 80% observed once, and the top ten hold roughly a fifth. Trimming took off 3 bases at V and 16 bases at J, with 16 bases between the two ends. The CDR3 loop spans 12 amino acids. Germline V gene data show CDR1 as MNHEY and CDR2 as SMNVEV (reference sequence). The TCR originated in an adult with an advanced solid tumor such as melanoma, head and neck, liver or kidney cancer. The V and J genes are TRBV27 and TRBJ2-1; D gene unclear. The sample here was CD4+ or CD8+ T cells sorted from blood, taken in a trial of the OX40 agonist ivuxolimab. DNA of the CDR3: TGTGCCAGCAGTTTGCGTATGGCAGGTCTATTCTTC. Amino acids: CASSLRMAGLFF.